The 24 T cell receptor beta chains in this list originate from one sample, sequenced in a study of CD8+ T cells in alopecia areata. Treatment denoted: oral pan-JAK inhibitor, 5-10 mg twice daily. Sequencing used cDNA as its template, made by extracting RNA and reverse transcribing it. The method was immunoSEQ multiplex PCR; TCRdb's version includes in-frame clones alone and lacks a portion of them. The sample records 200,000 to 250,000 clones, approximately 72% being singletons. The sequences come from CD4+ T cells sorted from blood, collected at week 44, from a patient treated with tofacitinib. Receptors were obtained from a human donor with alopecia areata.

Only one count was recorded for this clone. The chain couples TRBV5-1 to TRBJ1-1, with D perhaps TRBD1 (5 bases). The CDR3 consists of 16 residues. The V gene's germline CDR1 is SGHRS and CDR2 YFSETQ. Trimming took off 0 bases at V and 1 base at J, with 13 bases between the two ends. The CDR3 spells CASSLEGLTANTEAFF. The CDR3 nucleotides are TGCGCCAGCAGCTTGGAGGGGCTGACGGCGAACACTGAAGCTTTCTTT.

The chain is built from TRBV4-1 and TRBJ2-2, with D tentatively TRBD1 or TRBD2 (5 bases each). The germline V gene encodes CDR1 MGHRA and CDR2 YSYEKL. The CDR3 is 18 residues long. V lost 0 bases, J lost 0 bases, and 14 bases lay in between. CDR3 loop: CASSQEGVRTSNTGELFF. DNA of the CDR3: TGCGCCAGCAGCCAAGAGGGGGTAAGGACCTCGAACACCGGGGAGCTGTTTTTT.

This clone came up a few times. The chain joins TRBV29-1 to TRBJ2-7; no reliable D call. V shed 6 bases and J shed 4 bases, with 13 bases lying between them. Germline V gene lookup returns CDR1 SQVTM and CDR2 ANQGSEA. This CDR3 is built from 12 residues. The CDR3 loop reads CSVVGRQYEQYF. The CDR3 region has the DNA TGCAGCGTGGTTGGACGGCAGTACGAGCAGTACTTC.

The chain couples TRBV27 to TRBJ2-7; 7 bases map to TRBD1. The CDR3 length is 12 residues. Germline CDR1 reads MNHEY; CDR2 reads SMNVEV (reference sequence). V shed 5 bases, J shed 6 bases, and the junction held 4 bases outside the gene matches. In nucleotides, the CDR3 is TGTGCCAGCAGTCCGACAGGGCGCGAGCAGTACTTC. Encoded protein: CASSPTGREQYF.

This clone has just a few counts. The gene calls are TRBV30 and TRBJ1-5, with 7 bases matching TRBD1. The length of the CDR3 is 12 residues. V lost 7 bases, J lost 1 base, and 1 base stayed unmatched. The germline V gene has CDR1 GTSNPN and CDR2 SVGIG (reference sequence). CDR3 in DNA: TGTGCCTCGGGACAGAGCAATCAGCCCCAGCATTTT. It translates to CASGQSNQPQHF.

This clone came up once. J is TRBJ1-2 and V is TRBV7-2; D gene ambiguous. Trimming pared 5 bases from V and 5 bases from J, leaving 12 bases between. Germline assignment: CDR1 SGHTA and CDR2 FQGNSA. The CDR3 totals 13 residues. The CDR3 is CASSARSQYGYTF. The CDR3 bases are TGTGCCAGCAGCGCCCGAAGTCAATATGGCTACACCTTC.

The rearrangement links TRBV27 to TRBJ2-7; no firm D call. The CDR3 consists of 11 residues. With 5 bases removed from V and 3 bases from J, the gap between germline ends came to 5 bases. In germline, CDR1 is MNHEY, CDR2 SMNVEV (reference sequence). The CDR3 nucleotides read TGTGCCAGCAGTGACCGCTACGAGCAGTACTTC. This translates into CASSDRYEQYF.

For this clone: Other DNA sequences in the same sample also yield this CDR3. The chain links TRBV29-1 to TRBJ1-1, with 7 bases fitting TRBD1. CDR3 length equals 13 residues. Germline loops: CDR1 SQVTM, CDR2 ANQGSEA. The V gene end was trimmed by 5 bases and the J gene end by 1 base; junction bases not matched to a gene: 4. The CDR3 spells CSVSGQPNTEAFF. CDR3 DNA sequence: TGCAGCGTTTCGGGACAGCCGAACACTGAAGCTTTCTTT. The full variable domain, rest sourced from reference TRBV29-1 and TRBJ1-1, is SAVISQKPSRDICQRGTSLTIQCQVDSQVTMMFWYRQQPGQSLTLIATANQGSEATYESGFVIDKFPISRPNLTFSTLTVSNMSPEDSSIYLCSVSGQPNTEAFFGQGTRLTVV.

V and J are TRBV4-3 and TRBJ2-7, with a possible D match to TRBD2 (5 bases). The ends were cut back, 1 base at V and 0 bases at J, with 7 bases in the middle. Germline V lookup: CDR1 LGHNA, CDR2 YSLEER. This CDR3 comprises 14 residues. The CDR3 here is CASSQVGGSYEQYF. CDR3 in DNA: TGCGCCAGCAGCCAAGTCGGAGGCTCCTACGAGCAGTACTTC.

This clone was picked up many times. V is TRBV7-6 and J is TRBJ2-3; tentative D call: TRBD1 (6 bases). The CDR3 covers 15 residues. The germline CDR1 and CDR2 sequences are SGHVS and FNYEAQ. V lost 4 bases and J lost 0, with 11 bases in between. The CDR3 loop reads CASSYRTVSTDTQYF. In DNA, the CDR3 is TGTGCCAGCAGCTACCGGACAGTTAGCACAGATACGCAGTATTTT.

This clone was detected only a few times. The chain links TRBV29-1 to TRBJ2-5, with 8 bases matching TRBD1. V trimming: 6 bases; J trimming: 5 bases; junction bases outside the gene matches: 5. CDR3 length equals 12 residues. Germline V gene lookup returns CDR1 SQVTM and CDR2 ANQGSEA. The CDR3 loop is CSVRQGQETQYF. CDR3 DNA: TGCAGCGTACGACAGGGGCAGGAGACCCAGTACTTC. The entire variable domain, with the rest obtained from reference TRBV29-1 and TRBJ2-5, is as follows: SAVISQKPSRDICQRGTSLTIQCQVDSQVTMMFWYRQQPGQSLTLIATANQGSEATYESGFVIDKFPISRPNLTFSTLTVSNMSPEDSSIYLCSVRQGQETQYFGPGTRLLVL.

For this clone: This may arise from a read error, as a much more abundant clone is one base away. The same CDR3 can be traced to other DNA sequences in this sample. V is TRBV10-3 and J is TRBJ2-3; D is undetermined. Trimming stripped 8 bases from V and 3 bases from J, with 3 bases between. Germline V lookup: CDR1 ENHRY, CDR2 SYGVKD. The CDR3 has 10 amino acids. The CDR3 loop is CAIGTDTQYF. The CDR3 DNA reads as TGTGCCATCGGAACAGATACGCAGTATTTT.

The chain uses TRBV28 and TRBJ1-2; TRBD1 aligns across 7 bases. This CDR3 is 16 amino acids long. The germline CDR1 and CDR2 sequences are MDHEN and SYDVKM. Unmatched junction bases numbered 11, after V lost 4 bases and J lost 3 bases. This chain's CDR3 is CASSSPPGQGDYGYTF. CDR3 coding DNA: TGTGCCAGCAGTTCCCCCCCCGGCCAGGGGGACTATGGCTACACCTTC.

This clone was found a few times. The V and J genes are TRBV2 and TRBJ1-5; D gene unclear. Trimming took 3 bases from V and 7 from J, leaving 7 bases between them. This CDR3 has 12 amino acids. CDR1 is SNHLY, CDR2 FYNNEI, per germline. The CDR3 bases are TGTGCCAGCAGTGAGTTCGAACAGCCCCAGCATTTT. Translation: CASSEFEQPQHF.

This clone has more than one count but fewer than ten. V and J are TRBV29-1 and TRBJ2-1, with a tentative D call TRBD2 (6 bases). The V gene's germline CDR1 is SQVTM and CDR2 ANQGSEA. This CDR3 spans 15 amino acids. Between the trimmed V and J ends, which lost 1 base and 2 bases, there was a span of 12 bases. The CDR3 region has the DNA TGCAGCGTTGAAGGTTCCCCGGGGGCCTACAATGAGCAGTTCTTC. It codes for CSVEGSPGAYNEQFF.

The genes are TRBV4-3 and TRBJ1-5; tentative D call: TRBD1 (5 bases). The germline CDR1 and CDR2 sequences are LGHNA and YSLEER. Between the trimmed V and J ends, which lost 1 base and 0 bases, there was a span of 7 bases. The CDR3 consists of 15 residues. The CDR3 DNA is TGCGCCAGCAGCCAAGGTCAGGGTAGCAATCAGCCCCAGCATTTT. As protein: CASSQGQGSNQPQHF.

The chain employs TRBV29-1 and TRBJ2-7; a possible D gene is TRBD1 (5 bases). V was shortened by 4 bases and J by 1 base, with 11 bases between the two germline ends. The CDR3 extends over 13 amino acids. Germline values: CDR1 SQVTM, CDR2 ANQGSEA. The DNA of the CDR3 is TGCAGCGTTGCATTACAGGTTTCCTACGAGCAGTACTTC. It encodes CSVALQVSYEQYF.

The chain is built from TRBV5-1 and TRBJ1-1; the D is unclear. The CDR3 has 17 residues. Germline loops: CDR1 SGHRS, CDR2 YFSETQ. The V end lost 0 bases, the J end lost 0 bases, and 15 bases lay between the germline ends. The CDR3 is CASSLDFTNSLNTEAFF. CDR3 coding DNA: TGCGCCAGCAGCTTGGACTTCACAAACTCCTTGAACACTGAAGCTTTCTTT.

This chain links TRBV4-3 with TRBJ2-2; 7 positions agree with TRBD2. CDR1 and CDR2 (germline): LGHNA, YSLEER. The trim removed 3 bases at V and 1 base at J, leaving 5 bases unmatched. The CDR3 runs 16 residues. The CDR3 nucleotides read TGCGCCAGCAGCCAGGTGGCGGGGGTGAACACCGGGGAGCTGTTTTTT. Its protein is CASSQVAGVNTGELFF.

The rearrangement joins TRBV5-1 to TRBJ2-7, with TRBD2 matching over 9 bases. The J segment lost 3 bases and the V segment lost 0 bases, leaving 4 bases of the junction unmatched. CDR1 is SGHRS, CDR2 YFSETQ, per germline. CDR3 length equals 15 residues. CDR3 protein: CASSLGGSGGYEQYF. In nucleotides, the CDR3 is TGCGCCAGCAGCTTGGGCGGTAGCGGGGGCTACGAGCAGTACTTC.

This rearrangement joins TRBV23-1 to TRBJ2-5; 7 bases map to TRBD1. TRBV23-1 counts as an open reading frame of uncertain function. The V and J ends lost 0 bases and 4 bases, in that order; junction bases with no gene match: 8. The CDR3 has 16 residues. The CDR3 DNA sequence: TGCGCCAGCAGTCAATCTTTCACAGGGGAAGGAGAGACCCAGTACTTC. It yields the protein CASSQSFTGEGETQYF.

The chain carries TRBV7-2 and TRBJ2-1; D might be TRBD2 (5 bases). V shed 1 base and J shed 10 bases, with 11 bases lying between them. The CDR3 has 13 residues. CDR1 SGHTA and CDR2 FQGNSA come from the germline V gene. The CDR3 DNA reads as TGTGCCAGCAGCTTAGAACCGGACTCCGAGCAGTTCTTC. Translated, it gives CASSLEPDSEQFF.

The chain links TRBV23-1 to TRBJ1-5; D gene unclear. TRBV23-1 falls under the ORF class, with uncertain function. This CDR3 has 14 residues. V dropped 2 bases and J dropped 0 bases, with 5 bases sitting between them. CDR3 nucleotides: TGCGCCAGCAGTCAACTCCGTAGCAATCAGCCCCAGCATTTT. Its translation: CASSQLRSNQPQHF.

This clone showed up just a few times. The chain combines TRBV5-1 with TRBJ2-7, with TRBD2 identical over 7 bases. This CDR3 has 14 amino acids. The V segment lost 4 bases and the J segment 5 bases; nucleotides outside the gene matches: 9. Germline loops: CDR1 SGHRS, CDR2 YFSETQ. CDR3 DNA: TGCGCCAGCAGCCCTACGACTAGCCGGAACGAGCAGTACTTC. Translation: CASSPTTSRNEQYF. Full variable domain (missing parts from reference TRBV5-1 and TRBJ2-7): KAGVTQTPRYLIKTRGQQVTLSCSPISGHRSVSWYQQTPGQGLQFLFEYFSETQRNKGNFPGRFSGRQFSNSRSEMNVSTLELGDSALYLCASSPTTSRNEQYFGPGTRLTVT.